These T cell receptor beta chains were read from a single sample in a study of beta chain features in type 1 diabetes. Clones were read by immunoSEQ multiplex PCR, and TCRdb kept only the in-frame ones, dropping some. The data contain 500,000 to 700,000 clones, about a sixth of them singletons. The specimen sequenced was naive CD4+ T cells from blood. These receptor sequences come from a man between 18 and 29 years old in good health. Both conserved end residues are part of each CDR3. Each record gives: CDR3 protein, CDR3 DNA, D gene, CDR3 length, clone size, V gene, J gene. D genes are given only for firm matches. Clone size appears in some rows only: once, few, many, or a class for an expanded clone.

CASSLTGAARSYEQYF	TGTGCCAGCAGCCTAACAGGGGCGGCGCGCTCCTACGAGCAGTACTTC	TRBD1	16	-	TRBV7-2	TRBJ2-7
CASSGQGSTEAFF	TGTGCCAGCAGTGGACAGGGGAGCACTGAAGCTTTCTTT	TRBD1	13	-	TRBV28	TRBJ1-1
CASTSGGLGAKNIQYF	TGTGCCAGCACCTCCGGAGGGCTAGGAGCCAAAAACATTCAGTACTTC	-	16	-	TRBV28	TRBJ2-4
CASSTKPYEQYF	TGTGCCAGCAGTACAAAGCCCTACGAGCAGTACTTC	-	12	few	TRBV11-1	TRBJ2-7
CASSQGAGQISYGYTF	TGCGCCAGCAGCCAGGGAGCAGGGCAGATAAGCTATGGCTACACCTTC	-	16	-	TRBV4-3	TRBJ1-2
CASSGAYPEQFF	TGTGCCAGCAGCGGAGCCTACCCGGAGCAGTTCTTC	-	12	-	TRBV9	TRBJ2-1
CASCARGEKLFF	TGTGCCAGCTGCGCCCGGGGGGAAAAACTGTTTTTT	-	12	few	TRBV27	TRBJ1-4
CASSRQGYEQYF	TGTGCCAGCAGTAGGCAGGGCTACGAGCAGTACTTC	-	12	-	TRBV6-6	TRBJ2-7
CASSLAQGTRWDIQYF	TGTGCCAGCAGCTTAGCGCAGGGTACCCGGTGGGACATTCAGTACTTC	-	16	-	TRBV7-9	TRBJ2-4
CAISENTGELFF	TGTGCCATCAGTGAGAACACCGGGGAGCTGTTTTTT	-	12	-	TRBV10-3	TRBJ2-2
CASSSVISGANVLTF	TGTGCCAGCAGTTCCGTGATCTCTGGGGCCAACGTCCTGACTTTC	-	15	-	TRBV27	TRBJ2-6
CASSLEAGFQETQYF	TGTGCCAGCAGCTTGGAGGCGGGTTTTCAAGAGACCCAGTACTTC	-	15	-	TRBV5-4	TRBJ2-5
CASSLYASDTGELFF	TGCGCCAGCAGCTTGTATGCTTCGGACACCGGGGAGCTGTTTTTT	-	15	few	TRBV5-1	TRBJ2-2
CASSSLGQATEAFF	TGCGCCAGCAGCTCGCTAGGACAGGCGACTGAAGCTTTCTTT	TRBD1	14	-	TRBV5-1	TRBJ1-1
CASSPPGKSTDTQYF	TGTGCCAGCTCACCACCGGGGAAGAGCACAGATACGCAGTATTTT	-	15	-	TRBV18	TRBJ2-3
CASSAVNRGFPDTQYF	TGTGCCAGTAGCGCCGTCAACAGGGGGTTCCCAGATACGCAGTATTTT	TRBD1	16	few	TRBV19	TRBJ2-3
CASSPPTGAPYEQYF	TGTGCCAGCAGTCCTCCAACAGGGGCCCCTTACGAGCAGTACTTC	TRBD1	15	-	TRBV25-1	TRBJ2-7
CASSVAEWDTNYGYTF	TGTGCCAGCAGCGTGGCCGAGTGGGACACTAACTATGGCTACACCTTC	-	16	-	TRBV9	TRBJ1-2
CASSVGGGTYGYTF	TGTGCCAGCAGCGTAGGAGGGGGGACCTATGGCTACACCTTC	-	14	-	TRBV9	TRBJ1-2
CSVGRGTSGNADTQYF	TGCAGCGTTGGACGGGGGACTAGCGGGAATGCAGATACGCAGTATTTT	TRBD2	16	few	TRBV29-1	TRBJ2-3
CASSVLSGLAPLHF	TGTGCCAGCAGCGTCCTATCAGGGTTAGCACCCCTCCACTTT	-	14	-	TRBV7-9	TRBJ1-6
CASRRQGRQPQHF	TGTGCCAGCAGACGACAGGGGAGGCAGCCCCAGCATTTT	TRBD1	13	-	TRBV6-1	TRBJ1-5
CASSLDAGRGLYNEQFF	TGTGCCAGCAGCTTAGATGCCGGGAGGGGGCTCTACAATGAGCAGTTCTTC	-	17	few	TRBV7-9	TRBJ2-1
CAISETGAAVGNTIYF	TGTGCCATCAGTGAAACCGGGGCAGCTGTTGGAAACACCATATATTTT	-	16	few	TRBV10-3	TRBJ1-3
CASSIRGGNQPQHF	TGTGCCAGTAGTATTAGGGGTGGAAATCAGCCCCAGCATTTT	-	14	-	TRBV19	TRBJ1-5
CASSLYAFSGNTIYF	TGTGCCAGCAGTTTATATGCATTCTCTGGAAACACCATATATTTT	-	15	few	TRBV27	TRBJ1-3
CASSVFPDRYQETQYF	TGTGCCAGCAGCGTATTCCCCGACAGGTATCAAGAGACCCAGTACTTC	-	16	few	TRBV4-2	TRBJ2-5
CASSLVTGIQETQYF	TGTGCCAGCAGCTTGGTTACAGGAATCCAAGAGACCCAGTACTTC	-	15	-	TRBV5-4	TRBJ2-5
CASKALSTDTQYF	TGCGCCAGCAAGGCTTTAAGCACAGATACGCAGTATTTT	-	13	-	TRBV4-3	TRBJ2-3
CASSRSSYEQYF	TGTGCCAGCAGCCGTAGTTCCTACGAGCAGTACTTC	-	12	few	TRBV14	TRBJ2-7
CASRRTSGRSGELFF	TGTGCCAGCAGGAGGACTAGCGGGAGGTCCGGGGAGCTGTTTTTT	TRBD2	15	few	TRBV2	TRBJ2-2
CSVSGVVTEAFF	TGCAGCGTTTCAGGTGTAGTCACTGAAGCTTTCTTT	-	12	-	TRBV29-1	TRBJ1-1
CASSVARQGSDNEQFF	TGTGCCAGCAGCGTAGCTAGGCAGGGTTCGGACAATGAGCAGTTCTTC	-	16	-	TRBV9	TRBJ2-1
CASSGGPLHEKLFF	TGTGCCAGCAGCGGAGGACCGCTCCATGAAAAACTGTTTTTT	-	14	-	TRBV5-4	TRBJ1-4
CSVSQETQYF	TGCAGCGTCAGTCAAGAGACCCAGTACTTC	-	10	-	TRBV29-1	TRBJ2-5
CASSLQGRETQYF	TGTGCCAGCAGCCTCCAGGGGCGAGAGACCCAGTACTTC	-	13	-	TRBV7-3	TRBJ2-5
CASSPGAGRDQPQHF	TGTGCCAGCAGCCCCGGGGCCGGCCGGGATCAGCCCCAGCATTTT	-	15	few	TRBV2	TRBJ1-5
CAISLTSGGQETQYF	TGTGCCATCAGTTTGACTAGCGGGGGGCAAGAGACCCAGTACTTC	TRBD2	15	few	TRBV10-3	TRBJ2-5
CASTRTGGKNEQFF	TGTGCCAGCACCCGGACAGGGGGTAAGAATGAGCAGTTCTTC	TRBD1	14	once	TRBV7-2	TRBJ2-1
CASSLDPGLNEQFF	TGTGCCAGCAGCTTAGATCCAGGGTTGAATGAGCAGTTCTTC	-	14	-	TRBV11-2	TRBJ2-1
CATSRDKGSQPQHF	TGTGCCACCAGCAGAGATAAGGGGAGCCAGCCCCAGCATTTT	-	14	-	TRBV15	TRBJ1-5
CASSQDGSQGFDKNIQYF	TGCGCCAGCAGCCAAGATGGGTCACAGGGATTTGACAAAAACATTCAGTACTTC	-	18	-	TRBV4-3	TRBJ2-4
CASSPGVDTQYF	TGTGCCAGCTCACCAGGTGTAGATACGCAGTATTTT	-	12	few	TRBV18	TRBJ2-3